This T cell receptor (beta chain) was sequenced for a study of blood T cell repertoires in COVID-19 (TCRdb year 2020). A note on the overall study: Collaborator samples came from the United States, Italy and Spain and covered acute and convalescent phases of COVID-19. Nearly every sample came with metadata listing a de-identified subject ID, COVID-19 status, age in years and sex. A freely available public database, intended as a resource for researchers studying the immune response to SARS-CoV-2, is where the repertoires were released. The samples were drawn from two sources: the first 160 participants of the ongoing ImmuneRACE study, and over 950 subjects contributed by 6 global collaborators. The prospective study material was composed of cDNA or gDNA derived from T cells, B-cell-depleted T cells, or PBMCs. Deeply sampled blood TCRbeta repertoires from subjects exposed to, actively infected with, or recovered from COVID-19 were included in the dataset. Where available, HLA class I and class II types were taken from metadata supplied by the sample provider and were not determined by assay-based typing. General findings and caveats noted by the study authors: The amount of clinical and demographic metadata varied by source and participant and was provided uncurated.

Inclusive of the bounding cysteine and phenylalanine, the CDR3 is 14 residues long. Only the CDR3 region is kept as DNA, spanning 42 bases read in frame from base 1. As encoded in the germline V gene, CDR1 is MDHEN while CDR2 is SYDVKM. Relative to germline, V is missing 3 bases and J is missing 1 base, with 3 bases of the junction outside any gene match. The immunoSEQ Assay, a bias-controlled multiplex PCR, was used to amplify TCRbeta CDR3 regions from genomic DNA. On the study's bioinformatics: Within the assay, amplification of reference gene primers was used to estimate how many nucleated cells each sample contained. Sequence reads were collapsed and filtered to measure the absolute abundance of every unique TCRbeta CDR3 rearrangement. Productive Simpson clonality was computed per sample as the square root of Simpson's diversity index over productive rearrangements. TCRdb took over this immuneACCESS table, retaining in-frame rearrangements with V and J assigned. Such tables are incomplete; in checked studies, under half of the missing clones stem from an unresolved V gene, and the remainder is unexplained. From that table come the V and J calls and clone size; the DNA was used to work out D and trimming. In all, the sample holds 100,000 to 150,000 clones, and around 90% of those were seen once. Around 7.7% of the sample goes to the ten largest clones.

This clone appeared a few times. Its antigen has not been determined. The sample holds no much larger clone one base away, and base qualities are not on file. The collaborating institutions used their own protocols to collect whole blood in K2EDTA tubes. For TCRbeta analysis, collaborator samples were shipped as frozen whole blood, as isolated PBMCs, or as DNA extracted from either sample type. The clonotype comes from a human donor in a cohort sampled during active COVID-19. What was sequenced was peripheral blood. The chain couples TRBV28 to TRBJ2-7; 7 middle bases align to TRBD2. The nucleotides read TGTGCCAGCAGTTTCCCCGGGGGGTCCTACGAGCAGTACTTC. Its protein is CASSFPGGSYEQYF.